This T cell receptor (beta chain) was found in a study of shared T cell receptors in the human thymus. Sequenced by immunoSEQ multiplex PCR; TCRdb stores in-frame clones only, minus some. The profile shows hundreds of thousands of clones, roughly 90% of them singletons. CDR3 length: 15 residues. Germline assignment: CDR1 SGHNT and CDR2 YYREEE (reference sequence). Trimming cost V 4 bases and J 0 bases, with 14 bases left between them. The same data also contributed to another study, on human thymus T cells. That source reports: Resections that were taken during corrective heart surgery supplied the thymus tissue.

The source is a boy in the first two years of life with a congenital heart defect. Sequencing input: thymocytes. The chain carries TRBV5-4 and TRBJ2-7; no reliable D call. In nucleotides, the CDR3 is TGTGCCAGCAGCCCTGGAAACAGTATCTCCTACGAGCAGTACTTC. Its translation is CASSPGNSISYEQYF.